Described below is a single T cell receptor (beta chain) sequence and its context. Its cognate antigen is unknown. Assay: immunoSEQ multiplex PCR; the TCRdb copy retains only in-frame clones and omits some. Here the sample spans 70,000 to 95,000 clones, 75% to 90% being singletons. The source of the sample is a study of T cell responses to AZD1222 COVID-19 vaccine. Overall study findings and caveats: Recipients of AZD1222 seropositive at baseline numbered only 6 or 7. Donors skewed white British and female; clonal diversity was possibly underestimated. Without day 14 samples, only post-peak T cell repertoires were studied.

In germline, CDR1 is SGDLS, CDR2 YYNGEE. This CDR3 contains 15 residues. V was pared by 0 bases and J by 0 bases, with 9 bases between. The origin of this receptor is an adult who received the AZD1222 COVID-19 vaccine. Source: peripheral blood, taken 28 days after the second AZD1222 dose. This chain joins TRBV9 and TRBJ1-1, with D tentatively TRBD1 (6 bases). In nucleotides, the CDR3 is TGTGCCAGCAGCGTAGGGGACACAATGAACACTGAAGCTTTCTTT. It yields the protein CASSVGDTMNTEAFF.